This T cell receptor beta chain was captured by sequencing in a study of cytomegalovirus exposure and HLA in healthy donors. PCR involved 60 Vbeta and 13 Jbeta primers. Some clones are missing from TCRdb's copy, which holds only in-frame ones; the method was immunoSEQ multiplex PCR. Among about 88,000 clones listed, 77% were seen once. Sequencing used PBMCs. The source is a woman aged 40 to 50 in good health and CMV-seronegative.

DNA for the CDR3: TGTGCCAGCAGCTTAGCGCAAGGGACAGGGGTCGAGACCCAGTACTTC. Protein: CASSLAQGTGVETQYF. The chain recombines TRBV7-9 with TRBJ2-5; 10 bases are shared with TRBD1. CDR3 length equals 16 residues. V trimming: 0 bases; J trimming: 5 bases; junction bases outside the gene matches: 6. Per the germline V gene, CDR1 is SEHNR and CDR2 is FQNEAQ (reference sequence).